This record looks at one T cell receptor beta chain sequence and its context. The record originates from a study of glioma-infiltrating T cells after dendritic cell vaccination. Study as a whole: Glioblastoma patients came from Phase I and II dendritic cell vaccination trials. Treatment, given 2003 to 2012, was autologous tumor lysate-pulsed dendritic cell vaccination. Dendritic cell vaccine was injected intradermally three times, biweekly.

J lost 5 bases, V lost 7 bases, and 7 bases had no gene match. The germline V gene encodes CDR1 SEHNR and CDR2 FQNEAQ (reference sequence). CDR3 length: 13 residues. The primer mix had 60 V beta and 13 J beta primers. Libraries were prepared by immunoSEQ multiplex PCR; TCRdb keeps only in-frame clonotypes and omits some of them. This table holds roughly 85,000 clones, about 85% found once. Specified time point: after dendritic cell vaccination, including at tumor progression/relapse. The sample was blood, taken after dendritic cell vaccination. This rearrangement joins TRBV7-9 to TRBJ1-1; 7 bases match TRBD1. The origin of this receptor is a human donor with glioblastoma. Here the CDR3 DNA reads TGTGCCAGCACCAGGGGGGATTCGACTGAAGCTTTCTTT. Translated: CASTRGDSTEAFF.